This T cell receptor (beta chain) was identified in a study of human T cells and chemical hapten exposure. The overall study: Weekly diphenylcyclopropenone doses were given to patients' scalps across the roughly 24-week study. Upper-back patch tests with 0.01% DPC were read at 6 days.

Trimming left V 0 bases short and J 4 bases short, with 11 bases between. This CDR3 has 14 residues. CDR1 and CDR2 from the germline V gene are SQVTM and ANQGSEA. One entry per CDR3 protein results from TCRdb running MiXCR on the RACE reads. The profile covers 300,000 to 450,000 distinct CDR3 sequences, with less than 6.5% appearing a single time and roughly 2.6% taken by the ten largest. This clonotype was counted ten times or more. As for time point: pre-sensitization, week 0. As to treatment: therapeutic diphenylcyclopropenone sensitization with weekly scalp DPC. Those who donated were patients with alopecia, 18 to 70 years of age, and suitable for DPC.

The receptor was isolated from a woman in her forties or fifties with alopecia areata. Some clones in this sample may be carry-over from other donors' samples. Here the sequenced sample was whole blood, taken in connection with sensitization to the hapten diphenylcyclopropenone (DPC). The chain couples TRBV29-1 to TRBJ2-3; D gene ambiguous. The CDR3 coding sequence is TGCAGCGTTGAAGAGAACGTAAGTCCAGATACGCAGTATTTT. Translation: CSVEENVSPDTQYF.